Below, one T cell receptor (beta chain) is given with its context. Seattle cases were enrolled at active infection and followed longitudinally. This sample is drawn from a study of blood T cell repertoires in COVID-19. V dropped 4 bases and J dropped 5 bases, with 11 bases sitting between them. Looked up from germline, CDR1 is SGHAT and CDR2 is FQNNGV. This CDR3 is built from 13 residues. Assay: immunoSEQ multiplex PCR; the TCRdb copy retains only in-frame clones and omits some. The sample contains 290,000 or so clones, roughly nine tenths of which appear only once. This chain uses TRBV11-2 with TRBJ1-1; a weak D match, TRBD1 (6 bases). Input material: peripheral blood. The clonotype comes from a woman in her thirties with COVID-19, enrolled during active disease. The CDR3 nucleotides read TGTGCCAGCAGCTCGCCAGGGGCTACTGAAGCTTTCTTT. It is translated as CASSSPGATEAFF.